The next 7 T cell receptor beta chains were all read from a single sample in a study of blood T cell repertoires in COVID-19. The table came from immunoSEQ multiplex PCR; TCRdb's copy has only in-frame clones and leaves some out. The sample yields about 230,000 clones, 80% to 90% seen once. Material: peripheral blood. The source is a middle-aged man with acute or convalescent COVID-19.

This clone was counted a few times. The chain employs TRBV4-1 and TRBJ2-7; D not certain. The V gene's germline CDR1 is MGHRA and CDR2 YSYEKL. V lost 1 base and J 2 bases, leaving 12 bases between the germline ends. CDR3 size: 15 residues. The DNA for the CDR3 is TGCGCCAGCAGCCAAGCCCCGGTAACTCCCTACGAGCAGTACTTC. This sequence encodes CASSQAPVTPYEQYF.

This rearrangement joins TRBV2 to TRBJ1-5; D is undetermined. CDR3 length: 13 amino acids. Germline V gene lookup returns CDR1 SNHLY and CDR2 FYNNEI. The ends were cut back, 2 bases at V and 4 bases at J, with 6 bases in the middle. CDR3 protein: CASSESENQPQHF. CDR3 in DNA: TGTGCCAGCAGTGAAAGCGAGAATCAGCCCCAGCATTTT.

The genes are TRBV5-1 and TRBJ2-5, with 9 bases aligning to TRBD2. The V gene end was trimmed by 3 bases and the J gene end by 5 bases; junction bases not matched to a gene: 8. The CDR3 extends over 15 amino acids. CDR1 is SGHRS, CDR2 YFSETQ, per germline. The CDR3 here is CASSYIAGAGETQYF. The CDR3 DNA reads as TGCGCCAGCAGCTACATAGCGGGGGCCGGGGAGACCCAGTACTTC.

V and J are TRBV6-2 or TRBV6-3 and TRBJ2-3, with 14 bases fitting TRBD2. The CDR3 is 17 residues long. Germline V gene data show CDR1 as MNHEY and CDR2 as SVGEGT. J lost 5 bases, V lost 1 base, and 5 bases had no gene match. CDR3 protein: CASSYFPGLAGGDTQYF. For the CDR3, the DNA is TGTGCCAGCAGTTACTTTCCTGGACTAGCGGGGGGAGATACGCAGTATTTT.

This clone came up a few times. J is TRBJ1-1 and V is TRBV7-2, with D possibly matching TRBD1 (6 bases). CDR1 SGHTA and CDR2 FQGNSA come from the germline V gene. The CDR3 has 12 residues. The ends were cut back, 5 bases at V and 10 bases at J, with 14 bases in the middle. The CDR3: CASSPRLGGAFF. The CDR3 bases are TGTGCCAGCAGCCCTCGTTTAGGGGGAGCTTTCTTT. Supplemented by reference TRBV7-2 and TRBJ1-1, the full variable domain reads GAGVSQSPSNKVTEKGKDVELRCDPISGHTALYWYRQSLGQGLEFLIYFQGNSAPDKSGLPSDRFSAERTGGSVSTLTIQRTQQEDSAVYLCASSPRLGGAFFGQGTRLTVV.

The chain uses TRBV30 and TRBJ1-5, with TRBD1 identical over 9 bases. The germline gives CDR1 GTSNPN, CDR2 SVGIG (reference sequence). This CDR3 region has 14 residues. V was pared by 5 bases and J by 7 bases, with 9 bases of the junction left unmatched. DNA for the CDR3: TGTGCCTGGGACACCGGGACAGGGTACCAGCCCCAGCATTTT. Its protein product is CAWDTGTGYQPQHF.

This chain connects TRBV5-6 to TRBJ1-5, with 9 bases lining up with TRBD1. The length of the CDR3 is 15 residues. The J segment lost 7 bases and the V segment lost 2 bases, leaving 7 bases of the junction unmatched. From germline, CDR1 is SGHDT and CDR2 YYEEEE. The CDR3 DNA sequence: TGTGCCAGCAGCTTCGGGACAGGGTTTAGCCAGCCCCAGCATTTT. This translates into CASSFGTGFSQPQHF.